The rows below give T cell receptor beta chains drawn from one sample of a study of T-cell reconstitution after alpha-beta-depleted transplantation in children. TCRdb fed the PCR reads into MiXCR, producing one record per CDR3 protein. The table lists about 460,000 distinct CDR3 sequences, about 10% of them singletons. This material consisted of PBMCs, mostly from graft donor cells, taken 180 days after TCRalphabeta/CD19-depleted stem cell transplant. These receptors were collected from a female patient aged 2-10 years who had a stem cell transplant for aplastic anemia, so the T cells may come from the graft donor. CDR3s include the opening cysteine and the closing phenylalanine or tryptophan. Fields, in order: J gene, V gene, D gene, clone size, CDR3 protein, CDR3 DNA. The D gene is left open where the match is weak. Size is omitted from some rows. Given values are once, few, many or a class for expanded clones.

J: TRBJ2-6
V: TRBV7-8
D: TRBD2
size: many
CDR3: CASSTQSGTSGRAGANVLTF
DNA: TGTGCCAGCAGCACCCAATCCGGGACTAGCGGGAGAGCTGGGGCCAACGTCCTGACTTTC

J: TRBJ1-2
V: TRBV15
D: NA
size: few
CDR3: CATSRGAGKDGYTF
DNA: TGTGCCACCAGCAGAGGGGCGGGGAAGGATGGCTACACCTTC

J: TRBJ2-1
V: TRBV6-2/TRBV6-3
D: TRBD1
size: NA
CDR3: CASSLRRVQGDEQFF
DNA: TGTGCCAGCAGTTTGCGGCGAGTACAGGGGGATGAGCAGTTCTTC

J: TRBJ1-2
V: TRBV12-3/TRBV12-4
D: NA
size: NA
CDR3: CASSSYRGETNYGYTF
DNA: TGTGCCAGCAGTTCGTACCGAGGGGAGACTAACTATGGCTACACCTTC

J: TRBJ2-1
V: TRBV24-1
D: TRBD2
size: NA
CDR3: CATSDLTSGPPNEQFF
DNA: TGTGCCACCAGTGATCTCACTAGCGGCCCCCCGAATGAGCAGTTCTTC

J: TRBJ2-3
V: TRBV4-1
D: TRBD2
size: few
CDR3: CASSQDLAGGYTDTQYF
DNA: TGCGCCAGCAGCCAAGATCTAGCGGGAGGATACACAGATACGCAGTATTTT

J: TRBJ2-2
V: TRBV20-1
D: NA
size: many
CDR3: CSAATGNTGELFF
DNA: TGCAGTGCCGCAACGGGTAACACCGGGGAGCTGTTTTTT

J: TRBJ1-3
V: TRBV24-1
D: NA
size: NA
CDR3: CATSDHSSSGNTIYF
DNA: TGTGCCACCAGTGATCACAGCAGCTCTGGAAACACCATATATTTT

J: TRBJ2-7
V: TRBV10-3
D: NA
size: few
CDR3: CAISRPTTSYEQYF
DNA: TGTGCCATCAGCAGGCCCACTACTTCCTACGAGCAGTACTTC

J: TRBJ2-2
V: TRBV7-7
D: NA
size: NA
CDR3: CASSIGFGELFF
DNA: TGTGCCAGCAGCATCGGATTCGGGGAGCTGTTTTTT

J: TRBJ2-7
V: TRBV2
D: NA
size: NA
CDR3: CASMYTGYEQYF
DNA: TGTGCCAGCATGTACACAGGGTACGAGCAGTACTTC

J: TRBJ2-1
V: TRBV14
D: NA
size: NA
CDR3: CASSQGWERSYNEQFF
DNA: TGTGCCAGCAGCCAAGGGTGGGAGCGCTCCTACAATGAGCAGTTCTTC

J: TRBJ1-2
V: TRBV28
D: NA
size: many
CDR3: CASSFTVAEPPRHGYTF
DNA: TGTGCCAGCAGTTTTACCGTGGCCGAACCCCCACGGCATGGCTACACCTTC

J: TRBJ2-7
V: TRBV9
D: NA
size: few
CDR3: CASSLGVTASYEQYF
DNA: TGTGCCAGCAGCCTCGGAGTGACAGCGTCCTACGAGCAGTACTTC

J: TRBJ1-4
V: TRBV5-1
D: NA
size: many
CDR3: CASSLGWGREEKLFF
DNA: TGCGCCAGCAGCTTGGGTTGGGGGAGAGAAGAAAAACTGTTTTTT

J: TRBJ1-5
V: TRBV5-5
D: NA
size: few
CDR3: CASSNGRYSNQPQHF
DNA: TGTGCCAGCAGTAACGGCCGATATAGCAATCAGCCCCAGCATTTT

J: TRBJ2-7
V: TRBV30
D: NA
size: NA
CDR3: CAWSVAGPSGKQYF
DNA: TGTGCCTGGAGTGTAGCAGGTCCTTCTGGGAAGCAGTACTTC

J: TRBJ2-3
V: TRBV24-1
D: TRBD1
size: NA
CDR3: CATSDMGQGTDTQYF
DNA: TGTGCCACCAGTGATATGGGACAGGGCACAGATACGCAGTATTTT

J: TRBJ2-1
V: TRBV5-6
D: NA
size: NA
CDR3: CASTPDGSSYNEQFF
DNA: TGTGCCAGCACCCCGGACGGTAGCTCCTACAATGAGCAGTTCTTC

J: TRBJ1-5
V: TRBV4-2
D: NA
size: NA
CDR3: CASSQEVGQGPNQPQHF
DNA: TGTGCCAGCAGCCAAGAGGTTGGGCAGGGCCCTAATCAGCCCCAGCATTTT

J: TRBJ2-2
V: TRBV5-1
D: TRBD2
size: NA
CDR3: CASSLERGGELFF
DNA: TGCGCCAGCAGCTTGGAGCGGGGCGGGGAGCTGTTTTTT

J: TRBJ1-5
V: TRBV19
D: NA
size: many
CDR3: CASSSGSNQPQHF
DNA: TGTGCCAGTAGTTCGGGTAGCAATCAGCCCCAGCATTTT

J: TRBJ2-3
V: TRBV7-3
D: NA
size: few
CDR3: CASSSQGSGADTQYF
DNA: TGTGCCAGCAGCTCCCAGGGTAGCGGCGCAGATACGCAGTATTTT

J: TRBJ2-3
V: TRBV28
D: NA
size: NA
CDR3: CASMSWGQEEDTQYF
DNA: TGTGCCAGCATGAGTTGGGGGCAGGAGGAAGATACGCAGTATTTT

J: TRBJ1-1
V: TRBV12-3/TRBV12-4
D: NA
size: many
CDR3: CASSFRVMNTEAFF
DNA: TGTGCCAGCAGTTTTCGGGTCATGAACACTGAAGCTTTCTTT

J: TRBJ2-4
V: TRBV10-3
D: NA
size: many
CDR3: CAISEGLAKNIQYF
DNA: TGTGCCATCAGTGAGGGACTAGCCAAAAACATTCAGTACTTC

J: TRBJ2-2
V: TRBV12-3/TRBV12-4
D: TRBD2
size: many
CDR3: CASLREGDTGELFF
DNA: TGTGCCAGCTTAAGGGAGGGAGACACCGGGGAGCTGTTTTTT

J: TRBJ2-7
V: TRBV7-2
D: TRBD2
size: few
CDR3: CASSGSGSSYEQYF
DNA: TGTGCCAGCAGCGGTAGCGGGAGCTCCTACGAGCAGTACTTC

J: TRBJ2-1
V: TRBV28
D: TRBD1
size: few
CDR3: CASSSASTGDEQFF
DNA: TGTGCCAGCAGTTCGGCTAGCACAGGGGATGAGCAGTTCTTC

J: TRBJ1-2
V: TRBV7-2
D: NA
size: many
CDR3: CASSLAAGGPANYGYTF
DNA: TGTGCCAGCAGCTTAGCTGCTGGAGGCCCAGCTAACTATGGCTACACCTTC

J: TRBJ2-5
V: TRBV7-8
D: NA
size: few
CDR3: CASRATRSETQYF
DNA: TGTGCCAGCAGAGCGACTAGATCGGAGACCCAGTACTTC

J: TRBJ2-1
V: TRBV5-6
D: NA
size: few
CDR3: CASSLRPVEQFF
DNA: TGTGCCAGCAGCTTGCGGCCGGTCGAGCAGTTCTTC

J: TRBJ2-7
V: TRBV27
D: NA
size: few
CDR3: CASSLTFSSYEQYF
DNA: TGTGCCAGCAGTTTAACATTCAGCTCCTACGAGCAGTACTTC

J: TRBJ1-1
V: TRBV24-1
D: TRBD1
size: few
CDR3: CATSDSGTGGLAFF
DNA: TGTGCCACCAGTGATTCGGGGACAGGGGGCTTGGCTTTCTTT

J: TRBJ2-2
V: TRBV6-1
D: TRBD2
size: NA
CDR3: CASSRTSGAGELFF
DNA: TGTGCCAGCAGTCGGACTAGCGGGGCCGGGGAGCTGTTTTTT

J: TRBJ2-7
V: TRBV28
D: NA
size: NA
CDR3: CASSLFSSFDRPYEQYF
DNA: TGTGCCAGCAGTTTATTCAGTTCCTTCGACAGACCCTACGAGCAGTACTTC

J: TRBJ2-5
V: TRBV19
D: NA
size: NA
CDR3: CASRLGLQETQYF
DNA: TGTGCCAGTCGCCTGGGACTTCAAGAGACCCAGTACTTC

J: TRBJ1-1
V: TRBV29-1
D: NA
size: few
CDR3: CSVERGGGNTEAFF
DNA: TGCAGCGTTGAGAGGGGTGGAGGGAACACTGAAGCTTTCTTT

J: TRBJ1-1
V: TRBV12-3/TRBV12-4
D: NA
size: NA
CDR3: CASRGNAEAFF
DNA: TGTGCCAGCAGGGGGAACGCTGAAGCTTTCTTT

J: TRBJ1-4
V: TRBV30
D: NA
size: NA
CDR3: CAWSGWHRGEGGATNEKLFF
DNA: TGTGCCTGGAGTGGATGGCATCGGGGAGAAGGGGGAGCAACTAATGAAAAACTGTTTTTT

J: TRBJ2-5
V: TRBV12-3/TRBV12-4
D: NA
size: many
CDR3: CAISLEGGGEQTQYF
DNA: TGTGCCATCTCCCTAGAGGGCGGAGGGGAGCAGACCCAGTACTTC

J: TRBJ2-3
V: TRBV29-1
D: TRBD1
size: NA
CDR3: CSISRGQGTDTQYF
DNA: TGCAGCATTTCCAGGGGGCAGGGCACAGATACGCAGTATTTT

J: TRBJ2-2
V: TRBV11-1
D: TRBD1
size: NA
CDR3: CASSQSRDRVYTGELFF
DNA: TGTGCCAGCAGCCAGAGCCGGGACAGGGTCTACACCGGGGAGCTGTTTTTT

J: TRBJ1-3
V: TRBV20-1
D: NA
size: NA
CDR3: CSARDWRGHPKASGNTIYF
DNA: TGCAGTGCGAGAGATTGGAGGGGACACCCAAAAGCATCTGGAAACACCATATATTTT

J: TRBJ2-7
V: TRBV7-9
D: NA
size: few
CDR3: CASSLVASRGYEQYF
DNA: TGTGCCAGCAGCTTAGTCGCAAGCCGGGGGTACGAGCAGTACTTC

J: TRBJ2-7
V: TRBV7-9
D: NA
size: NA
CDR3: CASSFEEGYEQYF
DNA: TGTGCCAGCAGCTTTGAGGAAGGATACGAGCAGTACTTC

J: TRBJ1-6
V: TRBV28
D: TRBD1
size: many
CDR3: CASSDRGWSPLHF
DNA: TGTGCCAGCAGTGACAGGGGATGGTCACCCCTCCACTTT

J: TRBJ1-2
V: TRBV20-1
D: NA
size: NA
CDR3: CSARTLGASPYGYTF
DNA: TGCAGTGCTAGGACCCTGGGGGCCTCCCCCTATGGCTACACCTTC

J: TRBJ2-7
V: TRBV29-1
D: TRBD1
size: many
CDR3: CSVGDRSYEQYF
DNA: TGCAGCGTCGGGGACAGGTCCTACGAGCAGTACTTC

J: TRBJ2-3
V: TRBV2
D: TRBD2
size: many
CDR3: CASSERASGFTDTQYF
DNA: TGTGCCAGCAGTGAGAGGGCTAGCGGGTTCACAGATACGCAGTATTTT

J: TRBJ2-6
V: TRBV14
D: NA
size: NA
CDR3: CASSKSISGANVLTF
DNA: TGTGCCAGCAGCAAGAGTATTTCTGGGGCCAACGTCCTGACTTTC

J: TRBJ2-1
V: TRBV7-9
D: NA
size: few
CDR3: CASSLRPRASDEQFF
DNA: TGTGCCAGCAGCTTACGGCCTAGAGCCTCTGATGAGCAGTTCTTC

J: TRBJ1-3
V: TRBV7-9
D: NA
size: few
CDR3: CATLSGNTIYF
DNA: TGTGCCACTCTTTCCGGAAACACCATATATTTT

J: TRBJ2-2
V: TRBV6-5
D: TRBD2
size: many
CDR3: CASSYSGLAAFTGELFF
DNA: TGTGCCAGCAGTTACTCGGGGCTAGCGGCGTTCACCGGGGAGCTGTTTTTT

J: TRBJ2-3
V: TRBV20-1
D: NA
size: NA
CDR3: CSARFQGRRTQYF
DNA: TGCAGTGCTAGGTTCCAGGGGAGGCGGACGCAGTATTTT